This T cell receptor (beta chain) stems from a study of cytomegalovirus exposure and HLA in healthy donors. V gave up 1 base and J gave up 6 bases; unmatched junction bases: 5. Germline V gives CDR1 MGHRA, CDR2 YSYEKL. CDR3 length equals 16 residues. The method was immunoSEQ multiplex PCR; TCRdb's version includes in-frame clones alone and lacks a portion of them. The data hold some 220,000 clones, with 75% to 95% observed a single time. The V and J genes are TRBV4-1 and TRBJ2-3; TRBD2 matches 12 bases. Sequencing used PBMCs. This TCR derives from a woman between 18 and 29 years old in good health and CMV-seronegative. Here the CDR3 reads CASSQGRLAGADTQYF. The CDR3 DNA sequence: TGCGCCAGCAGCCAAGGGAGACTAGCGGGAGCTGATACGCAGTATTTT.